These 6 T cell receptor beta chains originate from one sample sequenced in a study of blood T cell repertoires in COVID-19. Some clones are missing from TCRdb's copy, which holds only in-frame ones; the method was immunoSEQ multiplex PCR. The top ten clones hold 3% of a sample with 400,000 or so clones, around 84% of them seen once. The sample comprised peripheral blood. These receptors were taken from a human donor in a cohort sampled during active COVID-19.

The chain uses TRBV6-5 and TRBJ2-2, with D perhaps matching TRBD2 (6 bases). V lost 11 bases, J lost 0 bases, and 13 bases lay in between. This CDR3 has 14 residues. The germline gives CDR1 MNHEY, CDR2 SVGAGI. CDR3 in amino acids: CARGSSANTGELFF. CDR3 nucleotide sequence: TGTGCCCGGGGGAGCTCGGCGAACACCGGGGAGCTGTTTTTT.

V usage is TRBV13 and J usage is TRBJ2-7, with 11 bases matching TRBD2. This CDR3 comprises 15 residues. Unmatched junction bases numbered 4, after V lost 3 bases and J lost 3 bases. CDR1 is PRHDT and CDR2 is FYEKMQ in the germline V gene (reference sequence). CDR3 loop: CASSFSGRADYEQYF. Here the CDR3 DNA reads TGTGCCAGCAGCTTTAGCGGGAGGGCCGACTACGAGCAGTACTTC. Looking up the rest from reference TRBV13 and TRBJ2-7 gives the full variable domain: AAGVIQSPRHLIKEKRETATLKCYPIPRHDTVYWYQQGPGQDPQFLISFYEKMQSDKGSIPDRFSAQQFSDYHSELNMSSLELGDSALYFCASSFSGRADYEQYFGPGTRLTVT.

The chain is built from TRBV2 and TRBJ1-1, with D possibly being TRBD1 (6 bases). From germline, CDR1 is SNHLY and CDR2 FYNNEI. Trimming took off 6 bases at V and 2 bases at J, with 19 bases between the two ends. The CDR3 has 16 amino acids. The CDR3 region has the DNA TGTGCCAGCAGAACAGGGACGCTGGCCTTAAACACTGAAGCTTTCTTT. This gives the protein CASRTGTLALNTEAFF. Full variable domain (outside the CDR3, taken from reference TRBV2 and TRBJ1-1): EPEVTQTPSHQVTQMGQEVILRCVPISNHLYFYWYRQILGQKVEFLVSFYNNEISEKSEIFDDQFSVERPDGSNFTLKIRSTKLEDSAMYFCASRTGTLALNTEAFFGQGTRLTVV.

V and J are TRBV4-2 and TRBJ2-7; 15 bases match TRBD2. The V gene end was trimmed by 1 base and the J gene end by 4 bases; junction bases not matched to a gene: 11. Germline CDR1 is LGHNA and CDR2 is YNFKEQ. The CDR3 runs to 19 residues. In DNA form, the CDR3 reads TGTGCCAGCAGCCAAGGAACTGGACTAGCGGGAGGGCCGGGGTACGAGCAGTACTTC. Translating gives CASSQGTGLAGGPGYEQYF.

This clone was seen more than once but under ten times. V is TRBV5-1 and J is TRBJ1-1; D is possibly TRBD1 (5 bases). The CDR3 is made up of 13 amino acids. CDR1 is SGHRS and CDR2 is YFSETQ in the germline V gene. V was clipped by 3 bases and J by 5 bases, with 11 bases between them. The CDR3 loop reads CASSSNGGTEAFF. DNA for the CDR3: TGCGCCAGCAGCTCGAACGGGGGAACTGAAGCTTTCTTT.

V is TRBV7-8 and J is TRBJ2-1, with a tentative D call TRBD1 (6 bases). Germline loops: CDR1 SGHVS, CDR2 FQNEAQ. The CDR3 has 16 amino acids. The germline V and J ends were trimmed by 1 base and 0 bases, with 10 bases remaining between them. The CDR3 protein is CASSLGRGGSYNEQFF. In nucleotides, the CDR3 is TGTGCCAGCAGCTTAGGGAGAGGGGGCTCCTACAATGAGCAGTTCTTC.